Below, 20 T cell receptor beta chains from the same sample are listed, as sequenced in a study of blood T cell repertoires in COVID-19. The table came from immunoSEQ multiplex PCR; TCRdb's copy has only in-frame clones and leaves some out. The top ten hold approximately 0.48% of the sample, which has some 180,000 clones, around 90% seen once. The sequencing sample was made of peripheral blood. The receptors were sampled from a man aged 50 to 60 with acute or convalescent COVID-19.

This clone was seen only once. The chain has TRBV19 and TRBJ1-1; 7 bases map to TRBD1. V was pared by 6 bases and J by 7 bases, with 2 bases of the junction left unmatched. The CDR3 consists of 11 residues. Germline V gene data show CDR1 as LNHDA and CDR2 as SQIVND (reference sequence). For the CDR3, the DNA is TGTGCCAGTAGCCCAGGGGGTGAAGCTTTCTTT. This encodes CASSPGGEAFF.

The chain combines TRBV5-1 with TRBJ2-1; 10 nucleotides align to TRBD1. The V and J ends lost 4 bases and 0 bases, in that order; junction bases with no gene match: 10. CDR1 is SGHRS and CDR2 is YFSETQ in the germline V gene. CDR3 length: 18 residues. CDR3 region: CASSPSWTGGFSYNEQFF. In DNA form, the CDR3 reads TGCGCCAGCAGCCCCTCGTGGACAGGGGGGTTCTCCTACAATGAGCAGTTCTTC.

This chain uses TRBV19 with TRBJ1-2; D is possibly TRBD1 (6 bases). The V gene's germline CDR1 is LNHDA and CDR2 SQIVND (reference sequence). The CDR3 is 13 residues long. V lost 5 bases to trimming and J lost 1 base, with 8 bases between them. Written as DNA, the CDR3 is TGTGCCAGTAGTCAGGGGCTTAACTATGGCTACACCTTC. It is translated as CASSQGLNYGYTF.

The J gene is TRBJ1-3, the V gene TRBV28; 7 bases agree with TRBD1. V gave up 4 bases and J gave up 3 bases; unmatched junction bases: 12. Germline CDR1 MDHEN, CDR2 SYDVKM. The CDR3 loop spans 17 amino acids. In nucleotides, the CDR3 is TGTGCCAGCAGTTCGGGGGGGACAGTGCTCTATGGAAACACCATATATTTT. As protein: CASSSGGTVLYGNTIYF.

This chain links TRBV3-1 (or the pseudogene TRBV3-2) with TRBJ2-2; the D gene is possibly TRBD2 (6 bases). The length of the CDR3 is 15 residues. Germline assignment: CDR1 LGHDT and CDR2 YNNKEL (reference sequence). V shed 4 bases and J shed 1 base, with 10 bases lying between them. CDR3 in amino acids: CASSPRDWNTGELFF. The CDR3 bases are TGTGCCAGCAGCCCTCGGGACTGGAACACCGGGGAGCTGTTTTTT.

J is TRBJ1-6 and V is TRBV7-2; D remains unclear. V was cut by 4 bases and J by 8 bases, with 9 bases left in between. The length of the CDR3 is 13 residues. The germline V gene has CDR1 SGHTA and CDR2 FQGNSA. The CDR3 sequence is CASSSEVHSPLHF. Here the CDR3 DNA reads TGTGCCAGCAGCTCAGAAGTCCATTCACCCCTCCACTTT.

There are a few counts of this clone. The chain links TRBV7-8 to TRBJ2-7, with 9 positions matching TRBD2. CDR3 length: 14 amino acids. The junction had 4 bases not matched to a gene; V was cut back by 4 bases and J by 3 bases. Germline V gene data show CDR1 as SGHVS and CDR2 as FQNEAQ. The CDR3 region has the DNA TGTGCCAGCAGCTCGCTAGCGGGGCACTACGAGCAGTACGTC. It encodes CASSSLAGHYEQYV.

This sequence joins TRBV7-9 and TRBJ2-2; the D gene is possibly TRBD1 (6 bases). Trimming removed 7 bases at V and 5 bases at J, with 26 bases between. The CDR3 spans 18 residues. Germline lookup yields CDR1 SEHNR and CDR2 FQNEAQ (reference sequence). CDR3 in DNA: TGTGCCAGCATCGGAGTCGGGCCGGACAGAACGTTTACCGGGGAGCTGTTTTTT. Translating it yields CASIGVGPDRTFTGELFF.

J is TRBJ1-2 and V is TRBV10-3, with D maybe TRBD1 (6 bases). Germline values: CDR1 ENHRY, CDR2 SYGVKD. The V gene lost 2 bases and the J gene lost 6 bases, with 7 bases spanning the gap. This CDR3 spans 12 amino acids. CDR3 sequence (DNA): TGTGCCATCAGTGAGCCAGGGGATGGCTACACCTTC. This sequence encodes CAISEPGDGYTF.

The CDR3 region has the DNA TGTGCCAGTAGTATAGACTTCGAGGCGCGTGCTTTCTTT. Protein product: CASSIDFEARAFF. The V gene is TRBV19, the J gene TRBJ1-1; D call uncertain. Trimming left V 0 bases short and J 11 bases short, with 13 bases between. CDR3 length equals 13 residues. Germline CDR1 is LNHDA and CDR2 is SQIVND (reference sequence).

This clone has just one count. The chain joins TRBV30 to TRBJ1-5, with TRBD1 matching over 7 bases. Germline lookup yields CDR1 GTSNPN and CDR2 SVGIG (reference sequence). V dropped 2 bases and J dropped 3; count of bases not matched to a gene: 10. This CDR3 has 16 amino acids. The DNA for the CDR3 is TGTGCCTGGAGTCCCGGGACCGGGACAGTCAATCAGCCCCAGCATTTT. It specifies CAWSPGTGTVNQPQHF.

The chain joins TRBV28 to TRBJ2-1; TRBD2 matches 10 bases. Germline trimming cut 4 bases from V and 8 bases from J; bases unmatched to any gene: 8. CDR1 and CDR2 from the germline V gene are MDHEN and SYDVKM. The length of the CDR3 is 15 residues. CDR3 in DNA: TGTGCCAGCAGTTCCCTCTCTAGCGGGAGTTATGAGCAGTTCTTC. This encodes CASSSLSSGSYEQFF.

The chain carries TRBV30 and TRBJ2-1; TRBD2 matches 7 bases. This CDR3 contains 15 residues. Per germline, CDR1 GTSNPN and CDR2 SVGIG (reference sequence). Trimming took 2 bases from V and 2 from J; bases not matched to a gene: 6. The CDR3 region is CAWSKWEGTYNEQFF. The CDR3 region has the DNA TGTGCCTGGAGTAAGTGGGAGGGTACCTACAATGAGCAGTTCTTC. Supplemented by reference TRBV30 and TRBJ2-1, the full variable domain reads SQTIHQWPATLVQPVGSPLSLECTVEGTSNPNLYWYRQAAGRGLQLLFYSVGIGQISSEVPQNLSASRPQDRQFILSSKKLLLSDSGFYLCAWSKWEGTYNEQFFGPGTRLTVL.

The CDR3 region has the DNA TGTGCCAGCAGCCAACGAGGGGAGGCGGAAGCTTTCTTT. Its translation is CASSQRGEAEAFF. This sequence joins TRBV7-9 and TRBJ1-1, with D maybe TRBD1 (5 bases). Germline assignment: CDR1 SEHNR and CDR2 FQNEAQ (reference sequence). V lost 5 bases, J lost 8 bases, and 15 bases lay in between. The CDR3 has 13 residues.

In DNA form, the CDR3 reads TGTGCCAGCATTCCGACCCCAACAGGGGAGGTTGAAGCTTTCTTT. Translating it yields CASIPTPTGEVEAFF. The chain couples TRBV27 to TRBJ1-1, with 7 bases that match TRBD1. Germline V gene data show CDR1 as MNHEY and CDR2 as SMNVEV (reference sequence). The CDR3 contains 15 residues. Unmatched junction bases numbered 15, after V lost 7 bases and J lost 7 bases.

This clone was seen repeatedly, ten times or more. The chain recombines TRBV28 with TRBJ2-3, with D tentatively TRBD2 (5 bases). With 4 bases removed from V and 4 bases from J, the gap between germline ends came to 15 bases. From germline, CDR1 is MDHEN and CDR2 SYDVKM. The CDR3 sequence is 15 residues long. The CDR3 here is CASSWGKLAADTQYF. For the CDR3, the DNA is TGTGCCAGCAGTTGGGGTAAGCTAGCAGCAGATACGCAGTATTTT.

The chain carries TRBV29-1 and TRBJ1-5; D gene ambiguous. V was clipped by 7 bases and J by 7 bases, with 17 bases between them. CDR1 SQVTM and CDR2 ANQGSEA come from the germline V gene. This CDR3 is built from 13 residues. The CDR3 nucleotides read TGCAGCGCCGCGACGGGTGGAAACCAGCCCCAGCATTTT. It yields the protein CSAATGGNQPQHF.

The CDR3 reads CATSRDRGHRNGYTF. Here the CDR3 DNA reads TGTGCCACCAGCAGAGATCGGGGACATAGAAATGGCTACACCTTC. The chain uses TRBV15 and TRBJ1-2, with a weak D call TRBD1 (6 bases). The CDR3 is made up of 15 amino acids. The germline CDR1 and CDR2 sequences are LNHNV and YYDKDF (reference sequence). Trimming pared 0 bases from V and 6 bases from J, leaving 14 bases between.

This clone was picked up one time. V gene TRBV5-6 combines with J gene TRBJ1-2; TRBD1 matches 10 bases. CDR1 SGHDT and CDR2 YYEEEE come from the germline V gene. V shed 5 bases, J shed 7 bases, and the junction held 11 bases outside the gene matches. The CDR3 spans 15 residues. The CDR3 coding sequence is TGTGCCAGCAGAATCCAAGGACAGGGGGTTTCTGGCTACACCTTC. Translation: CASRIQGQGVSGYTF.

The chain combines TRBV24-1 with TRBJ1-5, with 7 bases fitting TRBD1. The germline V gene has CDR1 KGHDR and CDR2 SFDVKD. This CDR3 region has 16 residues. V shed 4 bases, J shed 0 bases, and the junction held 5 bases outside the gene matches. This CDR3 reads CATSDTDRDSNQPQHF. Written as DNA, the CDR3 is TGTGCCACCAGTGACACTGACAGGGATAGCAATCAGCCCCAGCATTTT.